The rows below give T cell receptor beta chains drawn from one sample of a study of technical replicates of blood from a handful of donors. The data were produced by immunoSEQ multiplex PCR, yet TCRdb's version contains in-frame clones alone and is incomplete. This sample has over 85,000 clones; 90% to 95% occur once, and the top ten carry about 0.27%. What was sequenced was T cells isolated from PBMCs. All receptors come from a human donor in good health. Both conserved end residues are part of each CDR3. Fields, in order: D gene, J gene, clone size, V gene, CDR3 length, CDR3 protein, CDR3 DNA. A D gene is named only where the DNA matches it firmly. A row's size may be missing; if present it is once, few, many or a size class.

TRBD1,TRBJ2-7,NA,TRBV5-1,16,CASTGQGAAGAYEQYF,TGCGCCAGCACGGGACAGGGGGCTGCTGGAGCCTACGAGCAGTACTTC
NA,TRBJ1-1,once,TRBV6-5,13,CASSLWRDTEAFF,TGTGCCAGCAGCCTATGGCGGGACACTGAAGCTTTCTTT
NA,TRBJ2-3,NA,TRBV5-1,14,CASSFATSTDTQYF,TGCGCCAGCAGCTTTGCAACTAGCACAGATACGCAGTATTTT
TRBD1,TRBJ2-5,NA,TRBV29-1,18,CSVWGRDRGLAGQETQYF,TGCAGCGTCTGGGGGAGGGACAGGGGGCTAGCGGGACAAGAGACCCAGTACTTC
TRBD1,TRBJ2-3,NA,TRBV9,14,CASSVRQGTDTQYF,TGTGCCAGCAGCGTTAGACAGGGTACAGATACGCAGTATTTT
NA,TRBJ1-1,NA,TRBV10-2,12,CASSELVTEAFF,TGCGCCAGCAGTGAGTTAGTAACTGAAGCTTTCTTT
TRBD2,TRBJ2-7,once,TRBV28,18,CASSLPLLAGGRVYEQYF,TGTGCCAGCAGTCTACCTTTGCTAGCGGGGGGAAGGGTATACGAGCAGTACTTC
NA,TRBJ2-2,NA,TRBV25-1,16,CASSSQGLPNTGELFF,TGTGCCAGCAGTTCCCAGGGGCTCCCGAACACCGGGGAGCTGTTTTTT
TRBD1,TRBJ2-7,once,TRBV5-5,16,CASSFNPGTGRYEQYF,TGTGCCAGCAGCTTCAACCCCGGGACAGGCAGATACGAGCAGTACTTC
TRBD1,TRBJ2-2,NA,TRBV19,15,CASSIWTGATGELFF,TGTGCCAGTAGTATCTGGACAGGGGCCACCGGGGAGCTGTTTTTT
TRBD1,TRBJ1-1,few,TRBV7-9,15,CASSFATTGDTEAFF,TGTGCCAGCAGCTTCGCGACGACAGGGGACACTGAAGCTTTCTTT
NA,TRBJ2-3,NA,TRBV6-5,11,CASRTGSTQYF,TGTGCCAGCAGGACTGGGTCTACACAGTATTTT
TRBD1,TRBJ2-3,NA,TRBV5-1,15,CASSLTGGLADTQYF,TGCGCCAGCAGCTTAACAGGGGGCCTGGCAGATACGCAGTATTTT
TRBD1,TRBJ2-7,NA,TRBV30,14,CAWSLGTGLDEQYF,TGTGCCTGGAGTTTGGGGACAGGGCTCGACGAGCAGTACTTC
NA,TRBJ2-3,NA,TRBV7-9,15,CASSLSLRSTDTQYF,TGTGCCAGCAGCTTATCCCTGCGATCCACAGATACGCAGTATTTT
TRBD1,TRBJ1-4,NA,TRBV7-9,14,CASSYPGGGEKLFF,TGTGCCAGCAGCTACCCAGGGGGCGGTGAAAAACTGTTTTTT
TRBD2,TRBJ2-5,NA,TRBV18,16,CASSPRGSGGQETQYF,TGTGCCAGCTCACCACGGGGGAGCGGGGGACAAGAGACCCAGTACTTC
TRBD2,TRBJ2-1,NA,TRBV13,15,CASSYRGGLAYEQFF,TGTGCCAGCAGCTACCGCGGGGGGCTCGCCTATGAGCAGTTCTTC
NA,TRBJ2-1,NA,TRBV5-1,16,CASRNSGGSSYNEQFF,TGCGCCAGCCGTAATAGCGGAGGAAGCTCCTACAATGAGCAGTTCTTC
TRBD2,TRBJ2-7,NA,TRBV9,14,CASSVRLAGGEQYF,TGTGCCAGCAGCGTAAGACTAGCGGGGGGCGAGCAGTACTTC
NA,TRBJ2-3,NA,TRBV29-1,15,CSGVLVRSSGDTQYF,TGCAGCGGGGTACTAGTCCGATCCTCCGGGGATACGCAGTATTTT
NA,TRBJ1-1,NA,TRBV11-2,15,CASGRTTIGNTEAFF,TGTGCCAGCGGTCGGACTACTATCGGGAACACTGAAGCTTTCTTT
NA,TRBJ1-4,NA,TRBV7-9,16,CASSLRVTATNEKLFF,TGTGCCAGCAGCCTTCGTGTAACAGCAACTAATGAAAAACTGTTTTTT